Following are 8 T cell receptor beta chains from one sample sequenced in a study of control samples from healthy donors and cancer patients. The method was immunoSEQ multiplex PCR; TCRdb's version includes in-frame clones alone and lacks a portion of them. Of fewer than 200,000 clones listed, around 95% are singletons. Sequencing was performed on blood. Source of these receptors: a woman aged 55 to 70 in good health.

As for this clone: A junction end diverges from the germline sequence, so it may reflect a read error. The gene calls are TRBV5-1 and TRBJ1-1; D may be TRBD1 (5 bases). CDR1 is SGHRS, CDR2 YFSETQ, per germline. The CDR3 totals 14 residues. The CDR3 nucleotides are TGCGCCAGCAGGTTGGGGCCAGTGAACACTGAAGCTTTCTTT. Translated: CASRLGPVNTEAFF.

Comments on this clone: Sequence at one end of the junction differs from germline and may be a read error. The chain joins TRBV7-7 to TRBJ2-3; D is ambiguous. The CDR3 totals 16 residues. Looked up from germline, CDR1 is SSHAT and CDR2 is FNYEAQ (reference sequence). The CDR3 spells CASSLGANALTDTQYF. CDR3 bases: TGTGCTAGCAGCTTAGGAGCGAACGCCCTCACAGATACGCAGTATTTT.

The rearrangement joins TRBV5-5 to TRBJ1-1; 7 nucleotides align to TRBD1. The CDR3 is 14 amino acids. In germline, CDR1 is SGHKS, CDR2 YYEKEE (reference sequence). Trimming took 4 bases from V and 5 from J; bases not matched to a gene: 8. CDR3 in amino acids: CASSVTGVRTEAFF. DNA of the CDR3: TGTGCCAGCAGCGTTACAGGGGTCAGGACTGAAGCTTTCTTT.

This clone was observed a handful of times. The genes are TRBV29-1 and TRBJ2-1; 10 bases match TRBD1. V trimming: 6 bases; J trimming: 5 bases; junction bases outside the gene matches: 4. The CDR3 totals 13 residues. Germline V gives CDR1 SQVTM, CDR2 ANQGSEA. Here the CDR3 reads CSVGTGEDNEQFF. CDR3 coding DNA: TGCAGCGTGGGGACAGGGGAAGACAATGAGCAGTTCTTC.

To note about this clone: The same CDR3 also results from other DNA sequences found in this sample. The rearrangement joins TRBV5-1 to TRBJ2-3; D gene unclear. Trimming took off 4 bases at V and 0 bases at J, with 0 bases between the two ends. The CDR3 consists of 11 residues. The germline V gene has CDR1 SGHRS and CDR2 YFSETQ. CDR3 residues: CASSSTDTQYF. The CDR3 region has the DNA TGCGCCAGCAGCAGCACAGATACGCAGTATTTT.

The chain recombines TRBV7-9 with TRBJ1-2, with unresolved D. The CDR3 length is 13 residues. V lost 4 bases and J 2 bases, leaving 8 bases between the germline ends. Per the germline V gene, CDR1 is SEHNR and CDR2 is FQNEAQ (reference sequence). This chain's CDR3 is CASSSHSNYGYTF. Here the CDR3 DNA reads TGTGCCAGCAGCTCTCATTCAAACTATGGCTACACCTTC.

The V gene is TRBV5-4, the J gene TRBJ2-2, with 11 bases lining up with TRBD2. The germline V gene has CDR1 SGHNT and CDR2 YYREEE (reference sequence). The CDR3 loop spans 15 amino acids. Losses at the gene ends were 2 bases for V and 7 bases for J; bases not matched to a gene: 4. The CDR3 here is CASSFTSGGSGELFF. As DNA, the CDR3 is TGTGCCAGCAGCTTTACTAGCGGGGGAAGCGGGGAGCTGTTTTTT.

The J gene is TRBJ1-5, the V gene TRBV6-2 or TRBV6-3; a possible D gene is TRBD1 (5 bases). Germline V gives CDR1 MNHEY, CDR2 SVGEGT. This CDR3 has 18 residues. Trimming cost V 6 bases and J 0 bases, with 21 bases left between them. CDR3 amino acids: CASSWSDRLGLSNQPQHF. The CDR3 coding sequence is TGTGCCAGCAGCTGGAGTGACAGACTAGGTCTTAGCAATCAGCCCCAGCATTTT.